This TCR beta chain was documented in a study of CXCR3-negative and CXCR3-positive naive CD8 T cells. For this clonotype: Antigen: not known.

Study-wide results and limits: Memory CD8+ cells had much lower diversity, and both naive subsets had comparably high diversity.

The TRB cDNA libraries were prepared by 5' RACE with UMI labels. TCRdb reprocessed the 5' RACE reads; each CDR3 protein has one entry and no DNA is given. Its listing shows 38,000 or so distinct CDR3 sequences. Germline V gene sequence: CDR1 SEHNR, CDR2 FQNEAQ (reference sequence). The CDR3 consists of 13 residues. The authors gated naive CD8+ T cells as CD45RO-CCR7+CD27+CD95-. The receptor was derived from a human donor in good health. Some clones in this sample may be carry-over from other donors' samples. The specimen sequenced was naive CXCR3- CD8+ T cells from blood. The subset was: CD45RO-CCR7+CD27+CD95- naive CD8+ T cells lacking CXCR3 (TNR3-). The chain combines TRBV7-9 with TRBJ1-2; checking the TCRdb D call of TRBD1 is not possible without DNA. CDR3: CASSPGTGYGYTF.